The source of this T cell receptor beta chain is a study of cytomegalovirus exposure and HLA in healthy donors. Points from the study as a whole: In a later analysis, common viral pathogens appeared linked to several of the most significant clusters. TCR beta sequences reportedly predicted most subjects' HLA-A and HLA-B alleles accurately.

Concerning this clone: Its target is not known.

The PCR ran on 60 Vbeta and 13 Jbeta primers. The protocol was immunoSEQ multiplex PCR, while the TCRdb copy is restricted to in-frame clones and leaves out a portion. Seen here are fewer than 200,000 clones, about 65% observed once, and the top ten hold more than 2.5%. The trim removed 5 bases at V and 7 bases at J, leaving 12 bases unmatched. CDR3 length: 17 residues. The germline V gene encodes CDR1 SGHTA and CDR2 FQGTGA. The chain carries TRBV7-3 and TRBJ2-2; 11 bases align to TRBD2. This receptor was taken from a woman in her 30s in good health and CMV-seronegative. The source material was PBMCs. For the CDR3, the DNA is TGTGCCAGCAGCCCTCGGGTAGCGGGGGGGCCTGGCGGGGAGCTGTTTTTT. As protein: CASSPRVAGGPGGELFF.